The TCR beta chain under discussion was sequenced for a study of T cell responses to AZD1222 COVID-19 vaccine. Study results and caveats: Nearly half of spike-specific TCRs reportedly target unmutated variant regions. Regions 160-218 and 743-854 held dominance among vaccine-associated CD4 TCRs, which spanned spike. It was only five to seven AZD1222 recipients who were seropositive at baseline. Donors were chiefly white British, with a greater number of females, and clonal diversity was perhaps underestimated.

With 1 base clipped from V and 7 bases from J, the junction kept 3 bases outside the gene matches. Germline V gene data show CDR1 as SGHVS and CDR2 as FQNEAQ. This CDR3 spans 16 amino acids. With respect to this clone: Antigen unknown.

Libraries were prepared by immunoSEQ multiplex PCR; TCRdb keeps only in-frame clonotypes and omits some of them. Of 120,000 or so clones listed, around 88% are singletons. The TCR sequence derives from an adult in good health. The chain recombines TRBV7-8 with TRBJ2-2; 13 bases agree with TRBD2. The sample here was peripheral blood, taken on day 0 of MenACWY control vaccination. CDR3 sequence: CASSLGTSGRGGELFF. DNA of the CDR3: TGTGCCAGCAGCTTAGGGACTAGCGGGAGAGGCGGGGAGCTGTTTTTT.